Shown below are 14 T cell receptor beta chains from a single sample sequenced in a study of control samples from healthy donors and cancer patients. TCRdb keeps only in-frame clones here, not all; method: immunoSEQ multiplex PCR. The table shows 100,000 to 150,000 clones, with around nine tenths occurring only once. Specimen: blood. The receptors derive from a man aged 50 to 60 in good health.

V is TRBV30 and J is TRBJ1-1; D remains unclear. The CDR3 covers 13 residues. Germline V CDR1 and CDR2: GTSNPN, SVGIG (reference sequence). V was trimmed by 2 bases and J by 4 bases, leaving 11 bases between them. Here the CDR3 DNA reads TGTGCCTGGAGTCCCACCCAGCTCACTGAAGCTTTCTTT. This sequence encodes CAWSPTQLTEAFF.

This clone is a singleton in its sample. V and J are TRBV28 and TRBJ2-5; no firm D call. Germline lookup yields CDR1 MDHEN and CDR2 SYDVKM. This CDR3 comprises 15 residues. Trimming shortened V by 6 bases and J by 1 base, and 15 bases separated the two germline ends. In DNA, the CDR3 is TGTGCCAGCAGGCCGATCTTTGTGAGCCAAGAGACCCAGTACTTC. It encodes CASRPIFVSQETQYF.

The chain links TRBV6-5 to TRBJ2-1; D gene unclear. Germline V lookup: CDR1 MNHEY, CDR2 SVGAGI. This CDR3 comprises 12 residues. V lost 6 bases, J lost 4 bases, and 7 bases lay in between. The CDR3 DNA reads TGTGCCAGCAGGGCACCTTACAATGAGCAGTTCTTC. Protein: CASRAPYNEQFF.

CDR3 sequence reads: CASSLSPGGYEQYF. DNA of the CDR3: TGTGCCAGCAGTTTATCCCCCGGGGGCTACGAGCAGTACTTC. The chain carries TRBV28 and TRBJ2-7, with a weak D call TRBD2 (6 bases). V was cut by 1 base and J by 3 bases, with 10 bases left in between. The CDR3 is made up of 14 amino acids. The germline V gene has CDR1 MDHEN and CDR2 SYDVKM.

The chain links TRBV5-6 to TRBJ2-5, with 7 bases identical to TRBD1. This CDR3 has 15 amino acids. After removal of 0 bases from V and 1 base from J, the junction contained 3 bases not matched to a gene. The V gene's germline CDR1 is SGHDT and CDR2 YYEEEE. The CDR3 nucleotides are TGTGCCAGCAGCTTGGAGGCAGGGGGCCAAGAGACCCAGTACTTC. Protein: CASSLEAGGQETQYF.

This sequence joins TRBV9 and TRBJ2-5; perhaps D is TRBD1 or TRBD2 (6 bases each). Trimming cost V 6 bases and J 1 base, with 10 bases left between them. The CDR3 is 13 amino acids. Germline V gene data show CDR1 as SGDLS and CDR2 as YYNGEE. CDR3 sequence reads: CASNRDFQETQYF. Written as DNA, the CDR3 is TGTGCCAGCAACAGGGACTTCCAAGAGACCCAGTACTTC.

The rearrangement links TRBV7-8 to TRBJ2-7; 9 positions agree with TRBD1. The CDR3 consists of 15 residues. V was pared by 5 bases and J by 5 bases, with 10 bases of the junction left unmatched. Germline V gene sequence: CDR1 SGHVS, CDR2 FQNEAQ. This chain's CDR3 is CASSITGGGLNEQYF. The DNA for the CDR3 is TGTGCCAGCAGCATAACAGGGGGCGGATTGAACGAGCAGTACTTC. The complete variable domain, with remaining parts taken from reference TRBV7-8 and TRBJ2-7, reads GAGVSQSPRYKVAKRGQDVALRCDPISGHVSLFWYQQALGQGPEFLTYFQNEAQLDKSGLPSDRFFAERPEGSVSTLKIQRTQQEDSAVYLCASSITGGGLNEQYFGPGTRLTVT.

J is TRBJ1-2 and V is TRBV28; maybe TRBD1 (6 bases). V lost 1 base, J lost 1 base, and 10 bases lay in between. The CDR3 consists of 15 residues. Per the germline V gene, CDR1 is MDHEN and CDR2 is SYDVKM. The CDR3 reads CASSLSTGNNYGYTF. CDR3 nucleotide sequence: TGTGCCAGCAGTTTATCGACAGGAAATAACTATGGCTACACCTTC.

J is TRBJ1-4 and V is TRBV28; TRBD1 matches 8 bases. The germline CDR1 and CDR2 sequences are MDHEN and SYDVKM. This CDR3 is built from 14 residues. V was pared by 6 bases and J by 8 bases, with 8 bases of the junction left unmatched. The CDR3 is CASSVTGAREKLFF. As DNA, the CDR3 is TGTGCCAGCAGCGTGACAGGGGCAAGGGAAAAACTGTTTTTT.

The chain carries TRBV11-2 and TRBJ2-2, with D hard to call. CDR1 and CDR2 from the germline V gene are SGHAT and FQNNGV. This CDR3 is 13 amino acids long. The germline V and J ends were trimmed by 3 bases and 8 bases, with 10 bases remaining between them. CDR3 bases: TGTGCCAGCAGCTTGTGGGATTTTGGGGAGCTGTTTTTT. It specifies CASSLWDFGELFF.

The chain employs TRBV4-1 and TRBJ2-1, with unresolved D. The V and J ends lost 2 bases and 0 bases respectively, with 8 bases between them. Germline CDR1 and CDR2: MGHRA and YSYEKL. The CDR3 covers 15 residues. The DNA for the CDR3 is TGCGCCAGCAGCCAATACTTGAGCTCCTACAATGAGCAGTTCTTC. It specifies CASSQYLSSYNEQFF.

The chain recombines TRBV19 with TRBJ1-1; 9 bases fit TRBD1. J was trimmed by 6 bases and V by 7 bases; bases with no gene match: 3. Germline loops: CDR1 LNHDA, CDR2 SQIVND (reference sequence). The CDR3 loop spans 12 amino acids. The CDR3 sequence: CASTGDRAEAFF. The CDR3 nucleotides read TGTGCCAGTACCGGGGACAGGGCTGAAGCTTTCTTT.

The V call is TRBV10-3, the J call TRBJ1-1, with TRBD1 matching 7 bases. Looked up from germline, CDR1 is ENHRY and CDR2 is SYGVKD. The CDR3 consists of 17 residues. The J segment lost 5 bases and the V segment lost 5 bases, leaving 17 bases of the junction unmatched. CDR3 amino acids: CAISSQGGLRVETEAFF. The DNA for the CDR3 is TGTGCCATCAGTTCCCAGGGGGGGCTCCGAGTGGAAACTGAAGCTTTCTTT.

This clone was observed a single time. The chain has TRBV18 and TRBJ2-7, with 11 bases aligning to TRBD1. Germline V CDR1 and CDR2: KGHSH, LQKENI. This CDR3 has 15 residues. With 1 base clipped from V and 6 bases from J, the junction kept 5 bases outside the gene matches. CDR3 DNA sequence: TGTGCCAGCTCACCACGGACAGGGGGCGAAGGCGAGCAGTACTTC. It translates to CASSPRTGGEGEQYF.